This TCR beta chain was identified during a study of PD-1 blockade in classical Hodgkin lymphoma. Overall study findings and caveats: By C4D1, CD4+ diversity increased significantly, especially in complete responders. It was among complete responders that baseline diversity resembled that of newly diagnosed patients.

The assay was immunoSEQ multiplex PCR, and TCRdb's table has in-frame clones only and misses some. The data show roughly 100,000 clones, around 90% seen once. About this clone: Its cognate antigen is unknown.

This sample's time point: cycle 4 day 1 (C4D1), after less than 7 weeks of nivolumab. Each patient relapsed following autologous stem cell transplantation, and prior brentuximab vedotin exposure differed. The germline V gene encodes CDR1 SGHRS and CDR2 YFSETQ. Trimming removed 2 bases from V and 5 bases from J; junction bases left unmatched: 7. The CDR3 has 15 residues. The clonotype comes from a human donor with classical Hodgkin lymphoma. The J gene is TRBJ1-5, the V gene TRBV5-1; 7 nucleotides line up with TRBD1. The sequences come from peripheral blood mononuclear cells (PBMCs), collected before the fourth cycle of nivolumab. The CDR3 DNA reads as TGCGCCAGCAGCTTCGCAGGGGGAAGAGATCAGCCCCAGCATTTT. Its protein product is CASSFAGGRDQPQHF.